This T cell receptor (beta chain) stems from a study of siplizumab effects on memory and regulatory T cells. Germline CDR1 and CDR2: SEHNR and FQNEAQ (reference sequence). There are 15 residues in the CDR3. The junction had 6 bases not matched to a gene; V was cut back by 4 bases and J by 9 bases. Naive, memory, effector memory and TEMRA subsets that were unstimulated underwent sequencing in a few donor pairs. TCRdb keeps only in-frame clones here, not all; method: immunoSEQ multiplex PCR. The sample carries approximately 60,000 clones, 65% to 80% recorded once. The receptor's source is a human donor in good health. The genes are TRBV7-9 and TRBJ1-6; TRBD1 matches at 10 bases. The sample comprised memory CD4+ T cells sorted from blood. The CDR3 nucleotides read TGTGCCAGCAGCTCGGACAGGGGGAGCGTTTCACCCCTCCACTTT. Protein: CASSSDRGSVSPLHF.